A selection of T cell receptor beta chains follows, all from one sample in a study of tumor-infiltrating lymphocytes in primary liver carcinoma. TCRdb independently ran MiXCR on the multiplex PCR reads; one entry per CDR3 protein. The sample records fewer than 400,000 distinct CDR3 sequences, 55% to 65% being singletons. Sequencing was done on a sample of peripheral blood. These TCRs come from a man aged 35 to 55 with primary liver carcinoma and hepatitis B virus infection. Each CDR3 is given with its conserved first and last residue. A D gene is named only where the DNA matches it firmly. Expanded clones are given a class, and other clones once, few, many or no size at all.

>NA|TRBD1|TRBJ1-6|TRBV11-1
TGTGCCAGCATCATCGACAGGGGGCATAATTCACCCCTTCACTTT
CASIIDRGHNSPLHF
>NA|NA|TRBJ2-5|TRBV11-1
TGTGCCAGCCGGCCGGGACTGGGACAAGAGACCCAGTACTTC
CASRPGLGQETQYF
>many|TRBD1|TRBJ2-7|TRBV6-1
TGTGCCAGCAGTGAAAAATACAGGGGGGAAGAGCAGTACTTC
CASSEKYRGEEQYF
>few|TRBD2|TRBJ2-5|TRBV11-2
TGTGCCAGCAGCTCCCCCCCGACTAGCGGGAGAGCGACCCAGTACTTC
CASSSPPTSGRATQYF
>NA|TRBD1|TRBJ2-7|TRBV28
TGTGCCAGCAGCTCGGGACAGGACTACGAGCAGTACTTC
CASSSGQDYEQYF
>NA|NA|TRBJ2-2|TRBV14
TGTGCCAGCAACCAACTCGCGGGATCCACCGGGGAGCTGTTTTTT
CASNQLAGSTGELFF
>many|TRBD1|TRBJ2-3|TRBV29-1
TGCAGCGGGGGACAGTCTAGCACAGATACGCAGTATTTT
CSGGQSSTDTQYF
>NA|NA|TRBJ2-3|TRBV19
TGTGCCAGTCGACATACGTTGGGCACAGATACGCAGTATTTT
CASRHTLGTDTQYF
>NA|NA|TRBJ2-3|TRBV2
TGTGCCAGCAGTGAAGTTACTAGCACAGATACGCAGTATTTT
CASSEVTSTDTQYF
>NA|TRBD2|TRBJ2-3|TRBV24-1
TGTGCCACCAGAGGGGAGGGAGATACGCAGTATTTT
CATRGEGDTQYF
>NA|NA|TRBJ1-1|TRBV29-1
TGCAGCGTTGCTGGCCGGGACAAAGGTGGCACTGAAGTTTTCTTT
CSVAGRDKGGTEVFF
>NA|NA|TRBJ1-1|TRBV7-9
TGTGCCAGCAGCTTAGTTGAACCCACACACCGAGGTGAAGCTTTCTTT
CASSLVEPTHRGEAFF
>NA|NA|TRBJ2-7|TRBV29-1
TGCAGCGCTCGGAGCCCGCGGGGGCCGAGCTCCTACGGGCAGTACTTC
CSARSPRGPSSYGQYF
>many|NA|TRBJ2-3|TRBV6-1
TGTGCCAGCACCGAGGGGCCATTTCGCACAGATACGCAGTATTTT
CASTEGPFRTDTQYF
>NA|TRBD2|TRBJ2-1|TRBV11-2
TGTGCCAGCAGCTTAGGAGCGGGAGTTAGGGGCAATGAGCAGTTCTTC
CASSLGAGVRGNEQFF
>NA|NA|TRBJ2-6|TRBV28
TGTGCCAGCAGTCCCTCGCCCCCTGGGGCCAACGTCCTGGCTTTC
CASSPSPPGANVLAF
>once|TRBD1|TRBJ2-5|TRBV24-1
TGTGCCACCAGTGATCCATCGGGGACAGGGGAGACCCAGTACTTC
CATSDPSGTGETQYF
>NA|NA|TRBJ2-1|TRBV4-1
TGCGCCAGCAACCACCGCGACAGCAACAATGAGCAGTTCTTT
CASNHRDSNNEQFF
>few|NA|TRBJ2-2|TRBV10-2
TGCGCCAGCAGGGAGGGGGCGCAAACCGGGGAGCTGTTTTTT
CASREGAQTGELFF
>many|NA|TRBJ2-1|TRBV5-4
TGTGCCAGCAGTAATGGTGGACAGGGAGGGGATGAGCAGTTCTTC
CASSNGGQGGDEQFF
>NA|NA|TRBJ2-7|TRBV4-1
TGCGCCAGCAGCCAAGAGGGGTTCCGATCGGACGTGCAGTACTTC
CASSQEGFRSDVQYF
>many|NA|TRBJ2-2|TRBV6-6
TGTGCCAGCACTACAGGGGGGGCGAACACCGGGGAGCTGTTTTTT
CASTTGGANTGELFF
>many|TRBD1|TRBJ1-4|TRBV29-1
TGCAGCGTTGCTTTAGGGGGCGGTGAAAAACTGTTTTTT
CSVALGGGEKLFF
>many|NA|TRBJ1-2|TRBV5-4
TGTGCCAGCAGCCCCAAAGAGGCGGGGGGATATGGCTACACCTTC
CASSPKEAGGYGYTF
>NA|TRBD2|TRBJ2-2|TRBV11-2
TGTGCCAGCAGCTCCGGACTAGTGGTCACCGGGGAGCTGTCTTTT
CASSSGLVVTGELSF
>NA|NA|TRBJ2-1|TRBV5-5
TGTGCCAGCAGCTTGAAGCCAGACAATGAGCACTTCTTC
CASSLKPDNEHFF
>many|TRBD2|TRBJ2-3|TRBV12-3/TRBV12-4
TGTGCCAGCAGCCACGTCCCTAGCGGGAGTGATACGCAGTATTTT
CASSHVPSGSDTQYF
>many|TRBD2|TRBJ2-3|TRBV11-2
TGTGCCAGCAGTCGAGCCGGCGGGAGGGCCAGCGCAGATACGCAGTATTTT
CASSRAGGRASADTQYF